Shown below are 5 T cell receptor beta chains from a single sample sequenced in a study of radiotherapy plus CTLA-4 blockade in lung cancer. Clones were sequenced by immunoSEQ multiplex PCR, and TCRdb holds only the in-frame ones, with some missing. The sample shows about 57,000 clones, 65% to 80% of them seen only once. The sequencing used peripheral blood, collected from a patient treated with radiotherapy plus ipilimumab. Source of these receptors: a human donor with non-small cell lung cancer who had a complete response to radiotherapy plus ipilimumab.

The chain couples TRBV6-5 to TRBJ1-1; maybe TRBD1 (6 bases). The CDR3 contains 14 residues. The germline V and J ends were trimmed by 4 bases and 2 bases, with 11 bases remaining between them. From germline, CDR1 is MNHEY and CDR2 SVGAGI. CDR3 bases: TGTGCCAGCAGTTCACAGGGAGTTAACACTGAAGCTTTCTTT. This sequence encodes CASSSQGVNTEAFF.

This clone was seen more than once but under ten times. The chain is built from TRBV7-9 and TRBJ1-2; 7 nucleotides line up with TRBD1. The V and J ends lost 4 bases and 5 bases, in that order; junction bases with no gene match: 10. Germline CDR1 and CDR2: SEHNR and FQNEAQ (reference sequence). The CDR3 is 15 amino acids. DNA for the CDR3: TGTGCCAGCAGCTCGGCATACAGGGGACCATATGGCTACACCTTC. It encodes CASSSAYRGPYGYTF. The complete variable domain, with remaining parts taken from reference TRBV7-9 and TRBJ1-2, reads DTGVSQNPRHKITKRGQNVTFRCDPISEHNRLYWYRQTLGQGPEFLTYFQNEAQLEKSRLLSDRFSAERPKGSFSTLEIQRTEQGDSAMYLCASSSAYRGPYGYTFGSGTRLTVV.

V is TRBV2 and J is TRBJ2-3; the match to TRBD2 covers 9 bases. With V trimmed by 5 bases and J by 2 bases, 8 bases remained unmatched. The CDR3 covers 16 residues. Germline CDR1 SNHLY, CDR2 FYNNEI. CDR3 DNA sequence: TGTGCCAGCAGTACAAGGGCGGGAGGGAACACAGATACGCAGTATTTT. Translating gives CASSTRAGGNTDTQYF.

Here the CDR3 reads CASSLARTVRDTNEQFF. The CDR3 DNA reads TGTGCCAGCAGCTTGGCCAGGACAGTTAGGGATACTAATGAGCAGTTCTTC. The chain couples TRBV5-6 to TRBJ2-1, with D perhaps TRBD1 (6 bases). This CDR3 comprises 17 residues. Germline values: CDR1 SGHDT, CDR2 YYEEEE. Trimming cost V 0 bases and J 7 bases, with 20 bases left between them.

The CDR3: CASSPMDRANTEAFF. CDR3 DNA sequence: TGTGCCAGTAGTCCAATGGACAGGGCGAACACTGAAGCTTTCTTT. V gene TRBV19 combines with J gene TRBJ1-1, with 8 bases identical to TRBD1. V was clipped by 5 bases and J by 1 base; unmatched bases: 6. CDR3 length: 15 residues. Germline V CDR1 and CDR2: LNHDA, SQIVND (reference sequence).